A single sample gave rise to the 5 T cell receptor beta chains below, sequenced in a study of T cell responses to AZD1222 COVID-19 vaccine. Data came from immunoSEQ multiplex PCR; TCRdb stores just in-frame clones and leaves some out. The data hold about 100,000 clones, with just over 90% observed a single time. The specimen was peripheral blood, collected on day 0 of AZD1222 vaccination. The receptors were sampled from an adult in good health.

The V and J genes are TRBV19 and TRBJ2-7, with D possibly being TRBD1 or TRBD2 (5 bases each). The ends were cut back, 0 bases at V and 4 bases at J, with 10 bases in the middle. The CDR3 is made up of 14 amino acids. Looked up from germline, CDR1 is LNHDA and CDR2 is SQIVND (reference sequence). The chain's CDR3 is CASSIDLGAYEQYF. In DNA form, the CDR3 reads TGTGCCAGTAGTATAGATCTCGGGGCTTACGAGCAGTACTTC.

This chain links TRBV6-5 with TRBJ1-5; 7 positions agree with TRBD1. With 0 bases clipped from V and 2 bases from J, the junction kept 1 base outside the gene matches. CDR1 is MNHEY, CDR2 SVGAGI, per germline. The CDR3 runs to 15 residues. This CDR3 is CASSYSGTGNQPQHF. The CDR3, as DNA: TGTGCCAGCAGTTACTCCGGGACAGGCAATCAGCCCCAGCATTTT.

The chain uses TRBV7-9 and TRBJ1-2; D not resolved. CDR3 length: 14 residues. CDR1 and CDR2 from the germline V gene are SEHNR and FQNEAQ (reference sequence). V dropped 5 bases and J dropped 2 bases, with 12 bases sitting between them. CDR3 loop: CASSPAMVNYGYTF. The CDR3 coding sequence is TGTGCCAGCAGCCCGGCCATGGTCAACTATGGCTACACCTTC. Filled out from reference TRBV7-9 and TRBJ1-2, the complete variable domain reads DTGVSQNPRHKITKRGQNVTFRCDPISEHNRLYWYRQTLGQGPEFLTYFQNEAQLEKSRLLSDRFSAERPKGSFSTLEIQRTEQGDSAMYLCASSPAMVNYGYTFGSGTRLTVV.

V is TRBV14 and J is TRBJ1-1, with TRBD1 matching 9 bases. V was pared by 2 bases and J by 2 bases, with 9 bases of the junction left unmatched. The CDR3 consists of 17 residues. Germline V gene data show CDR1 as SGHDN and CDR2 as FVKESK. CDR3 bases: TGTGCCAGCAGCCAACAATTCGGACAGGGGATTAACACTGAAGCTTTCTTT. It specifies CASSQQFGQGINTEAFF.

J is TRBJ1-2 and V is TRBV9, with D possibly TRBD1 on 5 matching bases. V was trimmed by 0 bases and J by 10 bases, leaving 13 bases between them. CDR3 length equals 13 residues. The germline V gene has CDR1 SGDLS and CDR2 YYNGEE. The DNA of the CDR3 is TGTGCCAGCAGCGTAGTTGGCAGGGAGTACTACACCTTC. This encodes CASSVVGREYYTF.